The TCR beta chain described here comes from a study of regulatory T cells in long-lasting Graves disease. This clonotype was seen only a few times. Time point here: persistent/refractory GD, antithyroid drugs over 5 years with positive TRAb. From RNA extracted from PBMCs, the TCR library was made. With iRepertoire HTBI primers and Arm-PCR of CDR3 regions, TCR beta libraries were built. TCRdb redid the calling of the multiplex PCR reads with MiXCR, one entry per CDR3 protein. The profile shows hundreds of thousands of distinct CDR3 sequences, less than 25% of them singletons. The V end lost 5 bases, the J end lost 1 base, and 11 bases lay between the germline ends. This CDR3 is built from 13 residues. Germline lookup yields CDR1 DFQATT and CDR2 SNEGSKA (reference sequence).

This receptor was obtained from a female donor with Graves disease. Source: peripheral blood mononuclear cells (PBMCs), taken when the disease was refractory, from a patient treated with antithyroid drugs. V is TRBV20-1 and J is TRBJ1-2, with D tentatively TRBD1 (5 bases). The CDR3: CSAPAGGNYGYTF. Here the CDR3 DNA reads TGCAGTGCTCCGGCGGGGGGTAACTATGGCTACACCTTC.